Sequencing of this T cell receptor beta chain was carried out in a study of blood T cell repertoires in COVID-19 (dated by TCRdb to the early 2020s). About the investigation overall: Collaborator samples came from the United States, Italy and Spain and covered acute and convalescent phases of COVID-19. The material from the prospective study consisted of cDNA or gDNA derived from T cells, B-cell-depleted T cells, or PBMCs. The dataset comprised deeply sampled blood TCRbeta repertoires from subjects exposed to, actively infected with, or recovered from COVID-19. The repertoires were released in a freely available public database meant as a resource for research on the immune response to SARS-CoV-2. The samples were drawn from the first 160 participants of the ongoing ImmuneRACE study and from over 950 subjects provided by 6 global collaborators. The sample metadata nearly always contained a de-identified subject ID, COVID-19 status, age in years and sex. HLA class I and class II types, where available, came from metadata supplied by the sample provider rather than from assay-based typing.

This clone has a handful of counts. Its antigen is still unknown. Within one base of it there is no much larger clone, and no base qualities were kept. Other DNA sequences in this sample translate to the same CDR3. Participants in the prospective study were enrolled through a virtual design, were aged about 18 to 90 years, and lived in approximately 25 United States geographic areas. Cohort assignment in the prospective study relied on participant-reported clinical history from a screening survey and a study questionnaire. Exposed participants were defined as having been in contact with someone with a PCR-confirmed or clinician-diagnosed COVID-19 case within 2 weeks of study entry. In the prospective study, mobile phlebotomists collected whole blood, serum and a nasopharyngeal or oropharyngeal swab from each participant. Participants in the prospective study had the option to provide additional blood draws and questionnaires over a roughly 2-month period. Prospective study blood samples were shipped either frozen or at room temperature before DNA extraction.

Overall study outcomes, separate from this receptor: The quantity of clinical and demographic metadata differed by source and by participant and was supplied without curation.

V and J lose 3 bases and 3 bases, and a span of 8 bases separates them. The cysteine opens and the phenylalanine closes a CDR3 of 13 amino acids. The CDR3 DNA has 39 bases and is translated from base 1. CDR1 LNHDA and CDR2 SQIVND are derived from the germline V gene (reference sequence). The immunoSEQ Assay, a bias-controlled multiplex PCR, was used to amplify TCRbeta CDR3 regions from genomic DNA. As for the authors' bioinformatics: Within the assay, amplification of reference gene primers was used to estimate how many nucleated cells each sample contained. Sequence reads were collapsed and filtered to measure the absolute abundance of every unique TCRbeta CDR3 rearrangement. For each sample, productive Simpson clonality was calculated by taking the square root of Simpson's diversity index across productive rearrangements. Imported from immuneACCESS, the table was reduced by TCRdb to in-frame sequences with V and J called. These copies leave out some clones; in studies compared against another copy, an unresolved V gene accounts for under half, and the cause of the remainder is not known. From that table come the V and J calls and clone size; the DNA was used to work out D and trimming. Counted in this sample were roughly 380,000 clones; approximately 91% of them appeared once. In total, the top ten clones hold 0.85% to 1.3% of the sample.

The rearranged segments are TRBV19 and TRBJ1-2, with TRBD1 tentatively as D gene (5 bases match). The sequence was obtained from a woman in her 30s who had been exposed to COVID-19. Input material: PBMCs or T cells enriched from blood (not recorded which). In nucleotide form, the sequence is TGTGCCAGTAGTATCGGGGGTGACTATGGCTACACCTTC. The translation is CASSIGGDYGYTF.